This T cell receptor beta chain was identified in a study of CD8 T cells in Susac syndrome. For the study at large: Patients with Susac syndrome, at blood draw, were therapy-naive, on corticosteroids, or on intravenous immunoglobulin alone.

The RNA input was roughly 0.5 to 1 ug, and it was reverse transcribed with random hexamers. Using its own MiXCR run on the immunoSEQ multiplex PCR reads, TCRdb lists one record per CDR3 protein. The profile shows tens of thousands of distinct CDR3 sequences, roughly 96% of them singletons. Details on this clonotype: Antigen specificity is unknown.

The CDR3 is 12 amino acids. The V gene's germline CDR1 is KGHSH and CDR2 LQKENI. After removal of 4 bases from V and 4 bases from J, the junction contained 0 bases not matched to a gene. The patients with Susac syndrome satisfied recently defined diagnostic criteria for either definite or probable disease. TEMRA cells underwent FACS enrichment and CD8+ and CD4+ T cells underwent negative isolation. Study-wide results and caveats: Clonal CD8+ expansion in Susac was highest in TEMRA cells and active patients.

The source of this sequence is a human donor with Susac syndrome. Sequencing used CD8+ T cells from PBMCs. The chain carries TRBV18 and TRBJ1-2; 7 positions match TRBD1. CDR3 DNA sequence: TGTGCCAGCTCACAGGGGGCCTATGGCTACACCTTC. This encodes CASSQGAYGYTF.